The T cell receptor (beta chain) under discussion was sequenced for a study of siplizumab effects on memory and regulatory T cells. Findings and limits, study-wide: The diversity of naive T cells seemed greater than that of memory cells, and their alloresponse contribution seemed major.

Repertoires were generated with immunoSEQ multiplex PCR, while TCRdb's copy carries only in-frame clones and drops some. Of tens of thousands of clones in the sample, about 80% were seen once. In this sample, this clone turned up once. What it recognizes is unknown. Trimming pared 7 bases from V and 4 bases from J, leaving 10 bases between. This CDR3 is built from 13 residues. From germline, CDR1 is LGHNT and CDR2 FRNRAP. For three donor pairs, CD4+ naive/memory and CD8+ naive/effector-memory/TEMRA unstimulated subsets were also sequenced. Sequenced: memory CD4+ T cells sorted from blood. The source of this sequence is a human donor in good health. This chain uses TRBV12-5 with TRBJ2-2; D is unresolved. CDR3 in amino acids: CASAVEVTGELFF. CDR3 sequence (DNA): TGTGCTAGTGCCGTGGAAGTCACCGGGGAGCTGTTTTTT.